This T cell receptor beta chain was recovered during a study of shared T cell receptors in the human thymus. Profiling relied on immunoSEQ multiplex PCR, and the TCRdb table lists in-frame clones only, not all of them. The repertoire holds over 450,000 clones, with around 78% as singletons. The V end lost 0 bases, the J end lost 8 bases, and 10 bases lay between the germline ends. The germline V gene has CDR1 SGHDN and CDR2 FVKESK. The CDR3 spans 14 residues. These same records also appear under a second study, on human thymus T cells.

V is TRBV14 and J is TRBJ1-4; D is unclear. The sequence was obtained from a boy less than two years old with a congenital heart defect. Sequencing was performed on thymocytes. CDR3 in amino acids: CASSQDVVREKLFF. DNA for the CDR3: TGTGCCAGCAGCCAAGATGTGGTTCGGGAAAAACTGTTTTTT.